This passage covers 29 T cell receptor beta chains from one sample sequenced in a study of CD8+ T cells in alopecia areata. The sample's treatment: oral pan-JAK inhibitor, 5-10 mg twice daily. RNA extraction was followed by reverse transcription into cDNA, which acted as the sequencing template. Repertoires were generated with immunoSEQ multiplex PCR, while TCRdb's copy carries only in-frame clones and drops some. This table holds 90,000 to 120,000 clones, roughly 84% found once. The sample here was CD8+ T cells sorted from blood, taken at week 24, from a patient treated with tofacitinib. The receptors were gathered from a human donor with alopecia areata.

The chain has TRBV4-2 and TRBJ2-3, with 9 bases matching TRBD2. Per the germline V gene, CDR1 is LGHNA and CDR2 is YNFKEQ. The V gene end was trimmed by 0 bases and the J gene end by 4 bases; junction bases not matched to a gene: 8. The CDR3 extends over 17 amino acids. The CDR3 nucleotides are TGTGCCAGCAGCCAAGAGTATTGGCTAGCGGGGTCAGATACGCAGTATTTT. Translated, it gives CASSQEYWLAGSDTQYF.

The chain has TRBV5-1 and TRBJ2-7, with D perhaps TRBD1 (5 bases). The germline V gene has CDR1 SGHRS and CDR2 YFSETQ. This CDR3 has 14 residues. Trimming cost V 1 base and J 2 bases, with 10 bases left between them. This CDR3 reads CASSLNRGAYEQYF. The CDR3 DNA follows: TGCGCCAGCAGCTTGAATAGGGGTGCCTACGAGCAGTACTTC.

J is TRBJ2-1 and V is TRBV6-5, with TRBD2 matching 9 bases. The trim removed 1 base at V and 7 bases at J, leaving 5 bases unmatched. The length of the CDR3 is 15 residues. CDR1 is MNHEY, CDR2 SVGAGI, per germline. As DNA, the CDR3 is TGTGCCAGCAGTTACTACCTCACTAGCGGGAATGAGCAGTTCTTC. Its translation: CASSYYLTSGNEQFF.

The rearrangement links TRBV13 to TRBJ2-1; 15 nucleotides align to TRBD2. Germline loops: CDR1 PRHDT, CDR2 FYEKMQ (reference sequence). The CDR3 is 19 residues long. The junction had 10 bases not matched to a gene; V was cut back by 2 bases and J by 5 bases. CDR3 residues: CASSLFSGLAGGQNNEQFF. The CDR3 bases are TGTGCCAGCAGCTTATTCTCTGGACTAGCGGGGGGGCAAAACAATGAGCAGTTCTTC.

V usage is TRBV4-1 and J usage is TRBJ2-5, with TRBD2 matching 7 bases. V lost 0 bases, J lost 7 bases, and 2 bases stayed unmatched. Germline V CDR1 and CDR2: MGHRA, YSYEKL. This CDR3 is 13 amino acids long. CDR3 in amino acids: CASSQEGGGTQYF. The DNA for the CDR3 is TGCGCCAGCAGCCAAGAGGGCGGGGGGACCCAGTACTTC.

The chain recombines TRBV7-9 with TRBJ2-5, with 7 bases that match TRBD2. The CDR3 loop spans 17 amino acids. The germline V gene encodes CDR1 SEHNR and CDR2 FQNEAQ (reference sequence). The V and J ends lost 1 base and 5 bases, in that order; junction bases with no gene match: 13. Here the CDR3 reads CASSLVATTSPRETQYF. CDR3 bases: TGTGCCAGCAGCTTAGTAGCAACGACTAGCCCCCGGGAGACCCAGTACTTC.

The chain joins TRBV19 to TRBJ2-2; D is tentatively TRBD1 or TRBD2 (5 bases each). This CDR3 comprises 14 residues. The V gene's germline CDR1 is LNHDA and CDR2 SQIVND (reference sequence). Trimming shortened V by 10 bases and J by 0 bases, and 12 bases separated the two germline ends. CDR3: CATHGTPNTGELFF. CDR3 nucleotide sequence: TGTGCCACCCACGGGACCCCGAACACCGGGGAGCTGTTTTTT.

The chain combines TRBV14 with TRBJ2-7, with 8 positions matching TRBD1. The CDR3 is 13 residues long. J was trimmed by 5 bases and V by 4 bases; bases with no gene match: 4. Germline lookup yields CDR1 SGHDN and CDR2 FVKESK. CDR3 sequence: CASSLTQGDEQYF. Here the CDR3 DNA reads TGTGCCAGCAGCCTAACACAGGGGGACGAGCAGTACTTC.

The chain joins TRBV2 to TRBJ2-7, with 7 nucleotides matching TRBD1. This CDR3 comprises 15 residues. V shed 6 bases, J shed 0 bases, and the junction held 8 bases outside the gene matches. Germline V CDR1 and CDR2: SNHLY, FYNNEI. The CDR3 spells CASRSPTGPSYEQYF. CDR3 DNA: TGTGCCAGCAGATCGCCGACAGGGCCCTCCTACGAGCAGTACTTC.

The V gene is TRBV4-1, the J gene TRBJ1-5, with no clear D. CDR3 size: 14 residues. Germline V gene data show CDR1 as MGHRA and CDR2 as YSYEKL. Trimming stripped 2 bases from V and 5 bases from J, with 10 bases between. CDR3 coding DNA: TGCGCCAGCAGCCAAACGATTACATATCAGCCCCAGCATTTT. This gives the protein CASSQTITYQPQHF.

The chain is built from TRBV6-5 and TRBJ2-7; 8 bases line up with TRBD1. Germline trimming cut 5 bases from V and 4 bases from J; bases unmatched to any gene: 7. The germline V gene encodes CDR1 MNHEY and CDR2 SVGAGI. CDR3 length: 14 amino acids. The CDR3 coding sequence is TGTGCCAGCAGTACCGGACAGGGTGGGTACGAGCAGTACTTC. Translation: CASSTGQGGYEQYF.

The V call is TRBV11-2, the J call TRBJ2-1; D might be TRBD2 (5 bases). The ends were cut back, 1 base at V and 7 bases at J, with 14 bases in the middle. CDR1 is SGHAT and CDR2 is FQNNGV in the germline V gene. There are 15 residues in the CDR3. CDR3 DNA: TGTGCCAGCAGCTTAGTAGCGCGATGGGATAATGAGCAGTTCTTC. Its protein is CASSLVARWDNEQFF.

The rearrangement links TRBV7-9 to TRBJ1-2, with D uncertain. From germline, CDR1 is SEHNR and CDR2 FQNEAQ (reference sequence). CDR3 size: 15 residues. The V and J ends lost 1 base and 8 bases respectively, with 17 bases between them. CDR3 sequence: CASSLEAGGGEGYTF. The CDR3 DNA sequence: TGTGCCAGCAGCTTAGAGGCGGGCGGTGGCGAAGGCTACACCTTC.

This chain links TRBV10-2 with TRBJ2-7; D remains ambiguous. Germline lookup yields CDR1 WSHSY and CDR2 SAAADI. The CDR3 totals 12 residues. Trimming stripped 6 bases from V and 6 bases from J, with 12 bases between. The CDR3 loop is CASRAQLAEQYF. CDR3 DNA: TGCGCCAGCAGGGCCCAATTAGCCGAGCAGTACTTC.

For the CDR3, the DNA is TGTGCCAGCAGTCGAGACTTAGGGGGCGCAAATGGCTACACCTTC. Residues: CASSRDLGGANGYTF. The rearrangement links TRBV27 to TRBJ1-2; TRBD1 agrees at 7 bases. The CDR3 is made up of 15 amino acids. Germline CDR1 reads MNHEY; CDR2 reads SMNVEV (reference sequence). Trimming at V came to 5 bases and at J to 6 bases, leaving 12 bases not matched to a gene.

J is TRBJ2-5 and V is TRBV5-6, with D perhaps matching TRBD1 or TRBD2 (6 bases each). Germline V gene data show CDR1 as SGHDT and CDR2 as YYEEEE. The CDR3 is 17 amino acids. The V gene lost 0 bases and the J gene lost 3 bases, with 18 bases spanning the gap. CDR3 in DNA: TGTGCCAGCAGCTTGGGAGGGGGGTTCGGAGGCGAAGAGACCCAGTACTTC. It translates to CASSLGGGFGGEETQYF.

This clone was detected once. J is TRBJ1-5 and V is TRBV7-9; 7 nucleotides align to TRBD1. After removal of 5 bases from V and 4 bases from J, the junction contained 11 bases not matched to a gene. In germline, CDR1 is SEHNR, CDR2 FQNEAQ (reference sequence). This CDR3 contains 16 residues. CDR3 nucleotide sequence: TGTGCCAGCAGCCGAGGCCCCGGGACAGAGAATCAGCCCCAGCATTTT. Amino acids: CASSRGPGTENQPQHF. The variable domain in full, completed from reference TRBV7-9 and TRBJ1-5, reads DTGVSQNPRHKITKRGQNVTFRCDPISEHNRLYWYRQTLGQGPEFLTYFQNEAQLEKSRLLSDRFSAERPKGSFSTLEIQRTEQGDSAMYLCASSRGPGTENQPQHFGDGTRLSIL.

The chain has TRBV19 and TRBJ2-2; no reliable D call. V lost 1 base and J lost 5, with 5 bases in between. The CDR3 contains 13 residues. Germline V lookup: CDR1 LNHDA, CDR2 SQIVND (reference sequence). This chain's CDR3 is CASSIGETGELFF. CDR3 sequence (DNA): TGTGCCAGTAGTATAGGGGAAACCGGGGAGCTGTTTTTT. Together with reference TRBV19 and TRBJ2-2, the CDR3 gives the full variable domain: DGGITQSPKYLFRKEGQNVTLSCEQNLNHDAMYWYRQDPGQGLRLIYYSQIVNDFQKGDIAEGYSVSREKKESFPLTVTSAQKNPTAFYLCASSIGETGELFFGEGSRLTVL.

The chain recombines TRBV27 with TRBJ2-4, with 9 nucleotides matching TRBD2. Germline V CDR1 and CDR2: MNHEY, SMNVEV (reference sequence). The trim removed 5 bases at V and 0 bases at J, leaving 5 bases unmatched. The CDR3 runs 16 residues. CDR3 sequence reads: CASSELAGVAKNIQYF. CDR3 bases: TGTGCCAGCAGTGAATTAGCGGGAGTAGCCAAAAACATTCAGTACTTC.

The genes are TRBV2 and TRBJ2-7; D is tentatively TRBD1 or TRBD2 (5 bases each). The CDR3 is 14 residues long. Germline CDR1 and CDR2: SNHLY and FYNNEI. Between the trimmed V and J ends, which lost 9 bases and 4 bases, there was a span of 19 bases. The CDR3 DNA follows: TGTGCCAGGGGGGACCGGGCGGCGGGTTACGAGCAGTACTTC. The encoded protein is CARGDRAAGYEQYF.

This clone was counted a few times. V gene TRBV19 combines with J gene TRBJ2-4; 8 bases agree with TRBD1. V gave up 5 bases and J gave up 9 bases; unmatched junction bases: 6. CDR1 is LNHDA, CDR2 SQIVND, per germline (reference sequence). The CDR3 contains 13 residues. The CDR3: CASSLGQAAIQYF. The CDR3 nucleotides read TGTGCCAGTAGTCTGGGACAGGCAGCCATTCAGTACTTC. Full variable domain (rest looked up from reference TRBV19 and TRBJ2-4): DGGITQSPKYLFRKEGQNVTLSCEQNLNHDAMYWYRQDPGQGLRLIYYSQIVNDFQKGDIAEGYSVSREKKESFPLTVTSAQKNPTAFYLCASSLGQAAIQYFGAGTRLSVL.

This clone showed up just once. V is TRBV27 and J is TRBJ2-5; tentative D call: TRBD2 (5 bases). Germline V CDR1 and CDR2: MNHEY, SMNVEV (reference sequence). The CDR3 runs to 14 residues. Trimming stripped 5 bases from V and 0 bases from J, with 10 bases between. CDR3 residues: CASSDQDYQETQYF. CDR3 DNA sequence: TGTGCCAGCAGTGATCAGGACTACCAAGAGACCCAGTACTTC.

This sequence joins TRBV29-1 and TRBJ2-6; D not certain. The CDR3 spans 13 residues. Trimming took 3 bases from V and 9 from J, leaving 12 bases between them. The germline V gene encodes CDR1 SQVTM and CDR2 ANQGSEA. CDR3 nucleotides: TGCAGCGTTGACGCCGGGCTAGACAACGTCCTGACTTTC. Residues: CSVDAGLDNVLTF.

This chain links TRBV30 with TRBJ2-7; the D call may be TRBD1 or TRBD2 (5 bases each). CDR3 length: 13 amino acids. Germline assignment: CDR1 GTSNPN and CDR2 SVGIG (reference sequence). Trimming pared 3 bases from V and 3 bases from J, leaving 12 bases between. The CDR3 region has the DNA TGTGCCTGGAGCGAGGGGCAGGGCTACGAGCAGTACTTC. Translation: CAWSEGQGYEQYF.

This clone was seen once. The rearrangement uses TRBV19 and TRBJ2-3; 11 positions agree with TRBD2. This CDR3 contains 16 residues. V trimming: 8 bases; J trimming: 3 bases; junction bases outside the gene matches: 10. In germline, CDR1 is LNHDA, CDR2 SQIVND (reference sequence). The CDR3 DNA reads as TGTGCCAGTCCACCCGTTAGCGGGGGGGCTACAGATACGCAGTATTTT. Residues: CASPPVSGGATDTQYF.

The CDR3 here is CASSPLLVYNEQFF. CDR3 coding DNA: TGTGCCAGCAGCCCCCTTCTAGTTTACAATGAGCAGTTCTTC. The V call is TRBV7-8, the J call TRBJ2-1; D is unclear. Trimming cost V 5 bases and J 4 bases, with 12 bases left between them. CDR3 size: 14 residues. Germline V gene lookup returns CDR1 SGHVS and CDR2 FQNEAQ.

This chain uses TRBV29-1 with TRBJ2-3; TRBD1 agrees at 9 bases. Germline-derived CDR1 and CDR2 are SQVTM and ANQGSEA. J was trimmed by 1 base and V by 5 bases; bases with no gene match: 4. CDR3 length: 14 amino acids. This CDR3 reads CSVQTGGRTDTQYF. The CDR3 nucleotides read TGCAGCGTTCAGACAGGGGGGCGCACAGATACGCAGTATTTT.

The rearrangement uses TRBV5-6 and TRBJ2-7; 8 positions agree with TRBD2. The length of the CDR3 is 14 residues. Germline values: CDR1 SGHDT, CDR2 YYEEEE. V lost 4 bases to trimming and J lost 0 bases; unmatched junction nucleotides: 3. CDR3 DNA sequence: TGTGCCAGCAGCGACGGGACTAGCTCCTACGAGCAGTACTTC. Its protein is CASSDGTSSYEQYF.

CDR3 DNA sequence: TGTGCCAGTAGTCGCAGCGGGAGCTCCTACAATGAGCAGTTCTTC. Translating gives CASSRSGSSYNEQFF. V is TRBV19 and J is TRBJ2-1; 8 bases agree with TRBD2. This CDR3 spans 15 amino acids. Germline CDR1 and CDR2: LNHDA and SQIVND (reference sequence). The V segment lost 5 bases and the J segment 0 bases; nucleotides outside the gene matches: 3.